Shown below are 10 T cell receptor beta chains from a single sample sequenced in a study of T cells in Graves' hyperthyroidism and ophthalmopathy. Authors of the study amplified TCR beta CDR3 regions from RNA transcripts. The study used the HTBI primer set for a first-round RT-PCR of the TCR CDR3. TCRdb passed the multiplex PCR reads through MiXCR, listing each CDR3 protein once. The table has around 350,000 distinct CDR3 sequences, 13% to 15% seen once. Sequenced material: blood. Receptor source: a woman aged 25 to 39 with Graves' ophthalmopathy.

This rearrangement joins TRBV20-1 to TRBJ1-2; D is possibly TRBD1 (5 bases). Germline-derived CDR1 and CDR2 are DFQATT and SNEGSKA (reference sequence). Trimming pared 4 bases from V and 4 bases from J, leaving 10 bases between. The CDR3 is 12 amino acids. This CDR3 is CSAIRTRYGYTF. The CDR3 DNA is TGCAGTGCTATTAGGACACGCTATGGCTACACCTTC.

This clonotype was counted ten times or more. This chain joins TRBV5-1 and TRBJ2-6, with no clear D. With 5 bases removed from V and 0 bases from J, the gap between germline ends came to 9 bases. The CDR3 contains 15 residues. In germline, CDR1 is SGHRS, CDR2 YFSETQ. CDR3 protein: CASSEGYSGANVLTF. CDR3 in DNA: TGCGCCAGCAGTGAAGGCTACTCTGGGGCCAACGTCCTGACTTTC.

This clonotype was seen at least ten times. The chain has TRBV12-3 or TRBV12-4 and TRBJ2-2; D gene ambiguous. The CDR3 has 13 residues. V was shortened by 8 bases and J by 1 base, with 8 bases between the two germline ends. The DNA for the CDR3 is TGTGCCAGCTCTACAGAGAACACCGGGGAGCTGTTTTTT. This gives the protein CASSTENTGELFF.

This clonotype was seen a few times. The rearrangement links TRBV11-2 to TRBJ1-3; D not resolved. CDR1 SGHAT and CDR2 FQNNGV come from the germline V gene. The CDR3 is made up of 17 amino acids. Between the trimmed V and J ends, which lost 5 bases and 0 bases, there was a span of 17 bases. CDR3 protein: CASSLGRRKNSGNTIYF. The CDR3 bases are TGTGCCAGCAGCCTCGGCCGACGGAAGAACTCTGGAAACACCATATATTTT.

V is TRBV5-4 and J is TRBJ2-5; either TRBD1 or TRBD2 may supply D (5 bases each). V dropped 0 bases and J dropped 5 bases, with 14 bases sitting between them. This CDR3 region has 15 residues. Germline CDR1 SGHNT, CDR2 YYREEE (reference sequence). The CDR3: CASSLVGDPGETQYF. CDR3 coding DNA: TGTGCCAGCAGCTTGGTTGGGGACCCCGGGGAGACCCAGTACTTC.

This clonotype showed up just a few times. The rearrangement links TRBV4-2 to TRBJ2-7; D gene uncertain. This CDR3 is 15 amino acids long. CDR1 and CDR2 from the germline V gene are LGHNA and YNFKEQ. V dropped 1 base and J dropped 2 bases, with 12 bases sitting between them. CDR3 sequence (DNA): TGTGCCAGCAGCCAAGCGTGGGTCTCAGCCTACGAGCAGTACTTC. Residues: CASSQAWVSAYEQYF.

The chain combines TRBV5-1 with TRBJ2-1; the match to TRBD1 covers 11 bases. CDR1 is SGHRS and CDR2 is YFSETQ in the germline V gene. V lost 4 bases and J lost 6; bases outside the gene matches: 12. This CDR3 region has 17 residues. The CDR3 reads CASSQQPGQGDFNEQFF. Here the CDR3 DNA reads TGCGCCAGCAGCCAGCAACCGGGACAGGGGGACTTCAATGAGCAGTTCTTC.

In this sample, this clonotype turned up many times. This chain links TRBV24-1 with TRBJ1-2; maybe TRBD1 (6 bases). Trimming cost V 3 bases and J 3 bases, with 10 bases left between them. Germline V lookup: CDR1 KGHDR, CDR2 SFDVKD. The length of the CDR3 is 14 residues. The CDR3 sequence is CATSDPGQHYGYTF. In nucleotides, the CDR3 is TGTGCCACCAGTGATCCGGGACAACACTATGGCTACACCTTC.

V usage is TRBV20-1 and J usage is TRBJ1-6, with D maybe TRBD1 (6 bases). Germline CDR1 is DFQATT and CDR2 is SNEGSKA (reference sequence). Trimming took off 6 bases at V and 6 bases at J, with 24 bases between the two ends. CDR3 size: 17 residues. As DNA, the CDR3 is TGCAGTGCCCCGGGGGATTTTGTGTCAGGGGTTAATTCACCCCTCCACTTT. Its translation is CSAPGDFVSGVNSPLHF.

Only a few counts were recorded for this clonotype. This rearrangement joins TRBV19 to TRBJ2-2; D is unresolved. V was shortened by 6 bases and J by 5 bases, with 10 bases between the two germline ends. This CDR3 has 13 amino acids. The germline V gene has CDR1 LNHDA and CDR2 SQIVND (reference sequence). The CDR3 is CASRGLGTGELFF. The CDR3 nucleotides read TGTGCCAGTAGAGGGTTAGGGACCGGGGAGCTGTTTTTT. Filled out from reference TRBV19 and TRBJ2-2, the complete variable domain reads DGGITQSPKYLFRKEGQNVTLSCEQNLNHDAMYWYRQDPGQGLRLIYYSQIVNDFQKGDIAEGYSVSREKKESFPLTVTSAQKNPTAFYLCASRGLGTGELFFGEGSRLTVL.